This passage covers 18 T cell receptor beta chains from one sample sequenced in a study of blood T cell repertoires in COVID-19. The table came from immunoSEQ multiplex PCR; TCRdb's copy has only in-frame clones and leaves some out. The data show about 190,000 clones, around 79% seen once. What was sequenced was peripheral blood. All receptors derive from a man aged 55-75 years with active or convalescent COVID-19.

The rearrangement uses TRBV5-1 and TRBJ2-3, with D maybe TRBD2 (5 bases). V lost 8 bases and J lost 2, with 18 bases in between. In germline, CDR1 is SGHRS, CDR2 YFSETQ. The CDR3 contains 15 residues. For the CDR3, the DNA is TGCGCCAGGTCCAGACTAACCCGAAACACAGATACGCAGTATTTT. Amino acid sequence: CARSRLTRNTDTQYF.

This sequence joins TRBV19 and TRBJ2-3, with TRBD2 matching 9 bases. The V gene's germline CDR1 is LNHDA and CDR2 SQIVND (reference sequence). This CDR3 has 15 residues. V trimming: 4 bases; J trimming: 1 base; junction bases outside the gene matches: 3. CDR3 in amino acids: CASSSGRVGTDTQYF. The CDR3 region has the DNA TGTGCCAGTAGTAGCGGGAGGGTGGGCACAGATACGCAGTATTTT.

This clone was found many times. V and J are TRBV18 and TRBJ2-2; D may be TRBD1 (6 bases). V was pared by 3 bases and J by 4 bases, with 15 bases between. Per the germline V gene, CDR1 is KGHSH and CDR2 is LQKENI. The CDR3 is made up of 16 amino acids. The CDR3 bases are TGTGCCAGCTCACCTTCCGTCTCAGGGGTCACCGGGGAGCTGTTTTTT. Translated, it gives CASSPSVSGVTGELFF.

V usage is TRBV5-5 and J usage is TRBJ2-7; TRBD1 aligns across 8 bases. With 0 bases clipped from V and 5 bases from J, the junction kept 4 bases outside the gene matches. The V gene's germline CDR1 is SGHKS and CDR2 YYEKEE (reference sequence). The CDR3 sequence is 14 residues long. The CDR3 region has the DNA TGTGCCAGCAGCTTGGGTCAGGGGGCGCACGAGCAGTACTTC. It encodes CASSLGQGAHEQYF.

The chain uses TRBV5-5 and TRBJ2-6, with D tentatively TRBD1 (6 bases). V was pared by 0 bases and J by 3 bases, with 13 bases between. CDR1 is SGHKS and CDR2 is YYEKEE in the germline V gene (reference sequence). CDR3 size: 17 residues. The CDR3 sequence is CASSLALGASGANVLTF. Here the CDR3 DNA reads TGTGCCAGCAGCTTGGCCCTGGGGGCGAGTGGGGCCAACGTCCTGACTTTC.

J is TRBJ2-2 and V is TRBV6-2 or TRBV6-3, with 8 bases identical to TRBD2. V shed 1 base, J shed 5 bases, and the junction held 9 bases outside the gene matches. The CDR3 sequence is 17 residues long. Germline CDR1 is MNHEY and CDR2 is SVGEGT. The CDR3 spells CASSYLGFSGRTGELFF. CDR3 in DNA: TGTGCCAGCAGTTACTTGGGTTTCAGCGGGAGAACCGGGGAGCTGTTTTTT.

This sequence joins TRBV5-5 and TRBJ2-7; TRBD1 agrees at 7 bases. V gave up 1 base and J gave up 6 bases; unmatched junction bases: 7. Germline V gives CDR1 SGHKS, CDR2 YYEKEE (reference sequence). There are 14 residues in the CDR3. The CDR3 loop reads CASSLRLAGGEQYF. In DNA form, the CDR3 reads TGTGCCAGCAGCTTGAGGTTGGCAGGGGGCGAGCAGTACTTC.

This rearrangement joins TRBV5-1 to TRBJ2-7, with D tentatively TRBD1 (6 bases). Trimming removed 6 bases at V and 2 bases at J, with 21 bases between. The CDR3 has 16 amino acids. The V gene's germline CDR1 is SGHRS and CDR2 YFSETQ. CDR3 region: CASIADSVPVTYEQYF. CDR3 nucleotide sequence: TGCGCCAGCATCGCGGACAGCGTCCCAGTTACCTACGAGCAGTACTTC.

The rearrangement links TRBV6-6 to TRBJ1-1; TRBD1 aligns across 11 bases. This CDR3 region has 18 residues. Germline loops: CDR1 MNHNY, CDR2 SVGAGI (reference sequence). The V and J ends lost 5 bases and 4 bases, in that order; junction bases with no gene match: 15. The CDR3 nucleotides read TGTGCCAGCAGTCCCTCTCGGACAGGGGGCACGCAGGGCACTGAAGCTTTCTTT. Residues: CASSPSRTGGTQGTEAFF.

V and J are TRBV7-8 and TRBJ1-1; D call uncertain. Between the trimmed V and J ends, which lost 0 bases and 1 base, there was a span of 3 bases. The CDR3 has 13 residues. Germline V gene lookup returns CDR1 SGHVS and CDR2 FQNEAQ. Written as DNA, the CDR3 is TGTGCCAGCAGCTTAGCTAAGAACACTGAAGCTTTCTTT. This encodes CASSLAKNTEAFF.

The chain combines TRBV6-2 or TRBV6-3 with TRBJ1-3, with unresolved D. CDR3 length: 14 residues. Trimming removed 5 bases at V and 3 bases at J, with 11 bases between. Germline CDR1 and CDR2: MNHEY and SVGEGT. The CDR3 nucleotides read TGTGCCAGCAGTCTTCGATTGAGTGGAAACACCATATATTTT. Residues: CASSLRLSGNTIYF.

The J gene is TRBJ2-1, the V gene TRBV19, with 11 positions matching TRBD2. This CDR3 has 17 amino acids. With 2 bases clipped from V and 5 bases from J, the junction kept 8 bases outside the gene matches. The V gene's germline CDR1 is LNHDA and CDR2 SQIVND (reference sequence). CDR3 sequence (DNA): TGTGCCAGTAGTATACGCACTGCGGGACTAGCGGACAATGAGCAGTTCTTC. This codes for CASSIRTAGLADNEQFF.

The V and J genes are TRBV3-1 (or the pseudogene TRBV3-2) and TRBJ2-1; TRBD2 might be the D (5 bases). From germline, CDR1 is LGHDT and CDR2 YNNKEL (reference sequence). V was cut by 5 bases and J by 15 bases, with 14 bases left in between. This CDR3 has 11 amino acids. The CDR3 protein is CASSKGRGLFF. CDR3 coding DNA: TGTGCCAGCAGCAAAGGCCGAGGGCTGTTCTTC.

This clone was seen just once. The V gene is TRBV3-1 (or the pseudogene TRBV3-2), the J gene TRBJ1-4, with 7 bases aligning to TRBD1. The germline CDR1 and CDR2 sequences are LGHDT and YNNKEL (reference sequence). After removal of 5 bases from V and 10 bases from J, the junction contained 4 bases not matched to a gene. The CDR3 spans 12 residues. CDR3 coding DNA: TGTGCCAGCAGCGAGACAGGGTCAAAACTGTTTTTT. Protein sequence: CASSETGSKLFF.

This chain connects TRBV5-1 to TRBJ2-2, with D perhaps TRBD1 (5 bases). CDR3 size: 17 residues. Between the trimmed V and J ends, which lost 4 bases and 1 base, there was a span of 17 bases. Germline CDR1 is SGHRS and CDR2 is YFSETQ. CDR3 sequence (DNA): TGCGCCAGCAGCGCCCTCGCCCAGACAGTGAACACCGGGGAGCTGTTTTTT. Translated: CASSALAQTVNTGELFF.

The chain is built from TRBV18 and TRBJ2-2; D possibly corresponds to TRBD2 (6 bases). The germline V gene encodes CDR1 KGHSH and CDR2 LQKENI. The CDR3 runs 18 residues. V lost 9 bases and J lost 3, with 26 bases in between. CDR3 bases: TGTGCCAGTTCATCCCGCGGGACTCCTCAGCAGGACACCGGGGAGCTGTTTTTT. Its translation is CASSSRGTPQQDTGELFF.

The chain employs TRBV7-9 and TRBJ2-7, with a tentative D call TRBD2 (7 bases). Germline values: CDR1 SEHNR, CDR2 FQNEAQ (reference sequence). Trimming removed 2 bases from V and 2 bases from J, with 25 bases in between. The CDR3 extends over 19 amino acids. CDR3 loop: CASSLTGRGGAGDPYEQYF. As DNA, the CDR3 is TGTGCCAGCAGCTTAACTGGTAGGGGGGGCGCGGGAGACCCCTACGAGCAGTACTTC.

The chain recombines TRBV4-2 with TRBJ2-1; TRBD2 aligns across 11 bases. Germline V lookup: CDR1 LGHNA, CDR2 YNFKEQ. V lost 3 bases and J lost 9; bases outside the gene matches: 4. This CDR3 is 14 amino acids long. The CDR3 protein is CASSHSGRAGEQFF. The CDR3 nucleotides are TGTGCCAGCAGCCATAGCGGGAGGGCAGGTGAGCAGTTCTTC.